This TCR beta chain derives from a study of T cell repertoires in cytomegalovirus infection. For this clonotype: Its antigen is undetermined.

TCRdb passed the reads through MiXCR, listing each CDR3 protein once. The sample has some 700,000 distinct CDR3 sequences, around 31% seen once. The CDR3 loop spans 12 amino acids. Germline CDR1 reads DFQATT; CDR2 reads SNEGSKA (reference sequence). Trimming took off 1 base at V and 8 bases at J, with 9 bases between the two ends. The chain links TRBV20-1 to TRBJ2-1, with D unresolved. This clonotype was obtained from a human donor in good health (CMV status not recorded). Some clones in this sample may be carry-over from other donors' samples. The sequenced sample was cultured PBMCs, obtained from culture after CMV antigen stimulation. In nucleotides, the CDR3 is TGCAGTGCTAGAGGAAGTTGGCATGAGCAGTTCTTC. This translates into CSARGSWHEQFF.